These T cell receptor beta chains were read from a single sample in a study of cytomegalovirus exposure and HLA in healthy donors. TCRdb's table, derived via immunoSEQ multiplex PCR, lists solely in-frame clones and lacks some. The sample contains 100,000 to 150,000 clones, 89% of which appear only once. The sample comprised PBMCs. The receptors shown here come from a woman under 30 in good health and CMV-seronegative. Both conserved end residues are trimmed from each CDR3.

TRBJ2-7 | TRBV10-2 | ASTGGEQY
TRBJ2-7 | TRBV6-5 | ASSWAAGGTYEQY
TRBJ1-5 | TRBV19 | ASKMRQNQPQH
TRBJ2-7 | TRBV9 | ASSVRSGAPYEQY
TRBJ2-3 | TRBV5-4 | ASSSGLAGSTDTQY
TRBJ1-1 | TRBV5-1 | ASSRNLGRENTEAF
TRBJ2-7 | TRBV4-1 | ASSQPLAGGPFEQY
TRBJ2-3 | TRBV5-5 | ANGGGGDTDTQY
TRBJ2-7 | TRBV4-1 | ASSRRTGFEYEQY
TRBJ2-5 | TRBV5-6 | ASSMTGTETQY
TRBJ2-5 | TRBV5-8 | ARGGSGVEETQY
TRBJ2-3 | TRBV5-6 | ASSPGTAGTDTQY
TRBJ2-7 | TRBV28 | ASSNSGQHYAYEQY
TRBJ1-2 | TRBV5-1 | ASSPGTGGNSILYGYT
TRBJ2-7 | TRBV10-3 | AISGTGSYEQY
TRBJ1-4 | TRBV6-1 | ASSEGSPRGGELF
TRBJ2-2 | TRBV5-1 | ASSLARTGELF
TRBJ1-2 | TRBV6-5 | ASSPNRGNYGYT
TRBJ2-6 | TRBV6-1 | ASSEAGVANVLT
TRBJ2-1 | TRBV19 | ASSMGAGTSGSNEQF
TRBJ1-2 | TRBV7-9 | ASSWTGLEGYT
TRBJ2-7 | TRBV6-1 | ASSVRLAGYEQY
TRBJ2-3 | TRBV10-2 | ASMPGHHSADTQY
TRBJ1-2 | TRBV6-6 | ASSRTGGGRLGGYT
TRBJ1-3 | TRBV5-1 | ASKLSNSGNTIY
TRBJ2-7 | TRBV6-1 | ASSEQGSSYEQY
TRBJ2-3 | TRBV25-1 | ASSPSGAGDTQY
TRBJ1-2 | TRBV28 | ASSLGGIRGYT
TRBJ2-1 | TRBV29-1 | SATGPTYNEQF
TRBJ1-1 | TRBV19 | ASSPGVGGTEAF
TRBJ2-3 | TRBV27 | ASSSYSRTDTQY
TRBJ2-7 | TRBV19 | ASSISGTAYEQY
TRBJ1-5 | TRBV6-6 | ASSYHLGRGVQPQH
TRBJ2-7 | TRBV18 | ASSPQGVANEQY
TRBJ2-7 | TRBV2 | ASIWARGNSSYEQY
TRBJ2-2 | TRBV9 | ASSPVGGAIGELF
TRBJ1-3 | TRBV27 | ASVLGNTIY
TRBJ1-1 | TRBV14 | ASSHQMGQGEAF
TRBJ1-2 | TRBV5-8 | ASSLFFVFDRYYGYT
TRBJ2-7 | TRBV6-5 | ASSKLTGAYEQY
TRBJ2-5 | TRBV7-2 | ASSFRLAGETQY
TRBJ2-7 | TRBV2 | ASTGGGTNSYEQY
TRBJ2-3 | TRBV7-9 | ASSLPDGTDTQY
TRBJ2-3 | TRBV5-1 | ASSASMNAADTQY
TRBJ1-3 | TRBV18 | ASSDTGASGNTIY
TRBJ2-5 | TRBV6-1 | ASSEALSGGEETQY
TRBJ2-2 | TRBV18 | ASSPATTSGELF
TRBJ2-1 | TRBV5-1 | ASSPRDSYNEQF
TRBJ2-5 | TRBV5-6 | ASSYGQGKTQY
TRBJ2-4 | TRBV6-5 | ASRDSGNIQY
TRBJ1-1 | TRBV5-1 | ASSQTADTEAF
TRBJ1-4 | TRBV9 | ASSVVAYSGTGGEKLF
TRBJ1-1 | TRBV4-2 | ASSQEFLVEGNTEAF
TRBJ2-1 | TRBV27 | ASSPARGSYNEQF
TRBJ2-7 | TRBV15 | ATSPTGYEQY